This T cell receptor (beta chain) was sequenced for a study of PD-L1 blockade in urothelial cancer. Study summary: Blood gave a median roughly 150,000 T cells.

The data were produced by immunoSEQ multiplex PCR, yet TCRdb's version contains in-frame clones alone and is incomplete. This table has tens of thousands of clones, about 75% appearing once. Study conclusions and caveats: For durable-benefit patients, tumor-associated blood clones expanded more at 3 weeks.

Remarks on this clone: Its cognate antigen is unknown.

Time point: pretreatment peripheral blood. This material consisted of PBMCs, taken around atezolizumab (anti-PD-L1) treatment. The clonotype originates from a man in his sixties or seventies with urothelial cancer.

CDR3 residues: CASSLGTGQNTEAFF. The CDR3 coding sequence is TGCGCCAGCAGCTTGGGAACCGGACAGAACACTGAAGCTTTCTTT. The genes are TRBV5-1 and TRBJ1-1, with a tentative D call TRBD1 (5 bases). CDR1 is SGHRS and CDR2 is YFSETQ in the germline V gene. The CDR3 extends over 15 amino acids. Trimming took 0 bases from V and 1 from J, leaving 10 bases between them.